The next 3 T cell receptor beta chains were all read from a single sample in a study of CD4 T cells in relation to SARS-CoV-2 and coronaviruses. Clones were read by immunoSEQ multiplex PCR, and TCRdb kept only the in-frame ones, dropping some. The sample lists about 37,000 clones; 70% to 90% were seen once. The sample taken for sequencing was memory CD4+ T cells from PBMCs. The receptors stem from an adult with COVID-19.

V and J are TRBV5-1 and TRBJ2-5; 10 nucleotides match TRBD2. J was trimmed by 5 bases and V by 4 bases; bases with no gene match: 14. The length of the CDR3 is 17 residues. Germline values: CDR1 SGHRS, CDR2 YFSETQ. Written as DNA, the CDR3 is TGCGCCAGCAGCGAAACTAGCGGGACCCACCTGGCGGAGACCCAGTACTTC. It encodes CASSETSGTHLAETQYF.

The gene calls are TRBV6-2 or TRBV6-3 and TRBJ1-6; D gene unclear. Trimming removed 0 bases from V and 0 bases from J, with 12 bases in between. Germline CDR1 reads MNHEY; CDR2 reads SVGEGT. CDR3 length: 18 residues. In nucleotides, the CDR3 is TGTGCCAGCAGTTACTCGAAGGACGCCAGCTCCTATAATTCACCCCTCCACTTT. Amino acids: CASSYSKDASSYNSPLHF.

The chain uses TRBV18 and TRBJ2-7; 11 bases agree with TRBD2. This CDR3 is 15 amino acids long. Looked up from germline, CDR1 is KGHSH and CDR2 is LQKENI. V shed 6 bases and J 0 bases; nucleotides not matched to a gene: 4. The CDR3 region has the DNA TGTGCCAGCTCTACGACTAGCGGGGCCTCCTACGAGCAGTACTTC. This translates into CASSTTSGASYEQYF.